These 32 T cell receptor beta chains came from one sample sequenced in a study of control samples from healthy donors and cancer patients (dated by TCRdb to about 2020). Library preparation was by the immunoSEQ multiplex PCR assay. The table comes from immuneACCESS by way of TCRdb, which keeps in-frame sequences with V and J called. Part of the clones is missing from these tables; in studies checked, under half for an unresolved V gene and the rest for unknown reasons. Here the sample has around 100,000 clones; roughly 90% occur a single time. Together, the top ten hold less than 3.5% of the sample. The specimen was blood. All receptors come from a human donor in good health. The donor label of this sample is uncertain.

The rearrangement joins TRBV7-2 to TRBJ2-7; D unresolved. The CDR3 sequence is 15 residues long. The germline gives CDR1 SGHTA, CDR2 FQGNSA. Trimming pared 6 bases from V and 2 bases from J, leaving 17 bases between. CDR3 sequence reads: CASRPSYRNPYEQYV. The CDR3 DNA follows: TGTGCCAGCAGACCATCATACCGGAACCCCTACGAGCAGTACGTC.

The rearrangement links TRBV12-1 to TRBJ1-1. TRBV12-1 is flagged as a pseudogene. The CDR3 runs to 11 residues. The CDR3 bases are TGTGCCAGCAGGGCGGGGACTGAAGCTTTCTTT. Translated: CASRAGTEAFF.

This sequence joins TRBV10-3 and TRBJ1-2; 8 bases are shared with TRBD1. V lost 7 bases, J lost 5 bases, and 18 bases stayed unmatched. Germline CDR1 ENHRY, CDR2 SYGVKD. The CDR3 is 17 amino acids. Here the CDR3 DNA reads TGTGCCATCAAAGACAGGGGAGTAGGTCGGGAGGCATATGGCTACACCTTC. The encoded protein is CAIKDRGVGREAYGYTF.

The V and J genes are TRBV30 and TRBJ2-7; 8 bases map to TRBD1. Germline CDR1 and CDR2: GTSNPN and SVGIG (reference sequence). The CDR3 has 12 amino acids. V shed 5 bases, J shed 3 bases, and the junction held 3 bases outside the gene matches. The CDR3: CAWDRGFYEQYF. The CDR3 DNA follows: TGTGCCTGGGACAGGGGTTTCTACGAGCAGTACTTC.

V and J are TRBV24-1 and TRBJ1-5; possibly TRBD1 for D (6 bases). The CDR3 runs 12 residues. The V end was cut by 7 bases, the J end by 4 bases, with 7 bases between. Germline CDR1 and CDR2: KGHDR and SFDVKD. DNA of the CDR3: TGTGCCACCAGCACAGGGAATCAGCCCCAGCATTTT. This sequence encodes CATSTGNQPQHF.

The V gene is TRBV27, the J gene TRBJ2-3, with 9 bases fitting TRBD1. Germline assignment: CDR1 MNHEY and CDR2 SMNVEV (reference sequence). The CDR3 spans 15 residues. The V and J ends lost 5 bases and 6 bases, in that order; junction bases with no gene match: 9. The chain's CDR3 is CASSPRTGAMDTQYF. For the CDR3, the DNA is TGTGCCAGCAGTCCGAGGACAGGGGCGATGGATACGCAGTATTTT.

The rearrangement uses TRBV5-1 and TRBJ2-7; TRBD1 aligns across 8 bases. The germline gives CDR1 SGHRS, CDR2 YFSETQ. The CDR3 consists of 16 residues. V lost 4 bases, J lost 5 bases, and 14 bases stayed unmatched. The CDR3 loop reads CASSPTVGQGGHEQYV. CDR3 nucleotides: TGCGCCAGCAGCCCTACCGTCGGACAGGGTGGGCACGAGCAGTACGTC.

The chain recombines TRBV19 with TRBJ2-2; D remains unclear. Germline CDR1 and CDR2: LNHDA and SQIVND (reference sequence). Trimming cost V 1 base and J 5 bases, with 5 bases left between them. The CDR3 length is 13 residues. The CDR3 region is CASSIVGTGELFF. Here the CDR3 DNA reads TGTGCCAGTAGTATAGTGGGAACCGGGGAGCTGTTTTTT.

The chain links TRBV6-2 or TRBV6-3 to TRBJ1-5; the D gene is possibly TRBD1 (5 bases). This CDR3 region has 18 residues. V was cut by 4 bases and J by 1 base, with 20 bases left in between. From germline, CDR1 is MNHEY and CDR2 SVGEGT. The CDR3 reads CASSFRATEARSNQPQHF. The CDR3 bases are TGTGCCAGCAGTTTCCGGGCGACAGAAGCTAGGAGCAATCAGCCCCAGCATTTT.

This chain connects TRBV10-3 to TRBJ1-5, with 7 bases that match TRBD1. Germline assignment: CDR1 ENHRY and CDR2 SYGVKD. The CDR3 is 14 residues long. The J segment lost 3 bases and the V segment lost 5 bases, leaving 4 bases of the junction unmatched. CDR3 loop: CAISRDSYNQPQHF. In nucleotides, the CDR3 is TGTGCCATCAGTCGGGACAGCTACAATCAGCCCCAGCATTTT.

J is TRBJ1-1 and V is TRBV5-1, with no clear D. V lost 0 bases to trimming and J lost 0 bases, with 12 bases between them. Germline-derived CDR1 and CDR2 are SGHRS and YFSETQ. The CDR3 is 16 residues long. The CDR3 loop reads CASSLANGFMNTEAFF. As DNA, the CDR3 is TGCGCCAGCAGCTTGGCCAATGGGTTTATGAACACTGAAGCTTTCTTT.

This chain joins TRBV6-2 or TRBV6-3 and TRBJ1-5; possibly TRBD1 for D (6 bases). Germline V gene data show CDR1 as MNHEY and CDR2 as SVGEGT. V lost 2 bases, J lost 2 bases, and 10 bases lay in between. The CDR3 spans 15 residues. The CDR3 coding sequence is TGTGCCAGCAGTTACGGGGGCCCCGGCAATCAGCCCCAGCATTTT. Translation: CASSYGGPGNQPQHF.

The chain combines TRBV6-6 with TRBJ2-5; TRBD1 aligns across 8 bases. The CDR3 loop spans 14 amino acids. Germline V lookup: CDR1 MNHNY, CDR2 SVGAGI (reference sequence). V was clipped by 6 bases and J by 1 base; unmatched bases: 4. The CDR3 reads CASSPGGAQETQYF. CDR3 nucleotide sequence: TGTGCCAGCAGCCCAGGGGGCGCCCAAGAGACCCAGTACTTC.

The genes are TRBV7-2 and TRBJ2-7, with a possible D match to TRBD1 (5 bases). V gave up 0 bases and J gave up 3 bases, with 18 bases separating them. CDR1 is SGHTA and CDR2 is FQGNSA in the germline V gene. CDR3 size: 17 residues. In nucleotides, the CDR3 is TGTGCCAGCAGCTTAGCGCATATAAGGGTCAGGGTCTACGAGCAGTACTTC. It is translated as CASSLAHIRVRVYEQYF.

This chain uses TRBV14 with TRBJ1-4; 7 bases line up with TRBD1. This CDR3 comprises 16 residues. CDR1 is SGHDN, CDR2 FVKESK, per germline. After removal of 4 bases from V and 4 bases from J, the junction contained 9 bases not matched to a gene. The CDR3 protein is CASSPPGQSFNEKLFF. CDR3 nucleotides: TGTGCCAGCAGCCCCCCGGGACAGTCGTTTAATGAAAAACTGTTTTTT.

The CDR3 DNA follows: TGTGCCAGCAGCTCAGGTACTGGGGATGAAAAACTGTTTTTT. It yields the protein CASSSGTGDEKLFF. This rearrangement joins TRBV5-4 to TRBJ1-4; D unclear. Trimming took 3 bases from V and 6 from J, leaving 12 bases between them. The CDR3 is 14 amino acids. Germline assignment: CDR1 SGHNT and CDR2 YYREEE (reference sequence).

DNA of the CDR3: TGTGCCAGCAGCCCAGGACTAGCCGCCCCGCACTACGAGCAGTTCTTC. It specifies CASSPGLAAPHYEQFF. The V and J genes are TRBV14 and TRBJ2-1; TRBD2 agrees at 8 bases. The CDR3 runs to 16 residues. Germline V gives CDR1 SGHDN, CDR2 FVKESK. V shed 4 bases and J 10 bases; nucleotides not matched to a gene: 15.

The chain uses TRBV9 and TRBJ2-5; 14 bases line up with TRBD2. Germline lookup yields CDR1 SGDLS and CDR2 YYNGEE. This CDR3 has 16 residues. J was trimmed by 4 bases and V by 5 bases; bases with no gene match: 7. The CDR3 loop reads CASSPGTSGRGETQYF. The CDR3 DNA is TGTGCCAGCAGTCCCGGGACTAGCGGGAGAGGAGAGACCCAGTACTTC.

V and J are TRBV14 and TRBJ2-1, with D perhaps TRBD1 or TRBD2 (5 bases each). V lost 3 bases and J lost 9, with 18 bases in between. CDR1 is SGHDN and CDR2 is FVKESK in the germline V gene. This CDR3 comprises 15 residues. CDR3 region: CASSHLRDGGGEQFF. DNA of the CDR3: TGTGCCAGCAGCCACCTCCGGGACGGTGGTGGTGAGCAGTTCTTC.

The chain is built from TRBV14 and TRBJ1-1; possibly TRBD1 for D (5 bases). With 6 bases removed from V and 4 bases from J, the gap between germline ends came to 12 bases. The CDR3 length is 13 residues. Germline V gene sequence: CDR1 SGHDN, CDR2 FVKESK. The CDR3 protein is CASRRGGITEAFF. The CDR3 DNA is TGTGCCAGCAGGCGCGGGGGGATCACTGAAGCTTTCTTT.

The V and J genes are TRBV9 and TRBJ1-3, with D unclear. V was shortened by 0 bases and J by 4 bases, with 5 bases between the two germline ends. CDR1 is SGDLS and CDR2 is YYNGEE in the germline V gene. CDR3 length equals 13 residues. In nucleotides, the CDR3 is TGTGCCAGCAGCGTAGAACAGGGAAACACCATATATTTT. Its translation is CASSVEQGNTIYF.

The chain recombines TRBV4-3 with TRBJ1-4; no firm D call. Between the trimmed V and J ends, which lost 0 bases and 7 bases, there was a span of 12 bases. The germline gives CDR1 LGHNA, CDR2 YSLEER. The CDR3 has 15 residues. The CDR3 DNA reads TGCGCCAGCAGCCAAGACTTTCCAGACGGTGAAAAACTGTTTTTT. This translates into CASSQDFPDGEKLFF.

The chain links TRBV4-1 to TRBJ2-7; D gene ambiguous. The V and J ends lost 0 bases and 7 bases respectively, with 10 bases between them. The CDR3 contains 13 residues. CDR1 MGHRA and CDR2 YSYEKL come from the germline V gene. The CDR3 here is CASSQEPQWEQYF. For the CDR3, the DNA is TGCGCCAGCAGCCAAGAGCCACAGTGGGAGCAGTACTTC.

V usage is TRBV30 and J usage is TRBJ1-1, with TRBD1 as a possible D gene (5 bases). The CDR3 has 13 amino acids. V was pared by 8 bases and J by 4 bases, with 17 bases between. Germline CDR1 and CDR2: GTSNPN and SVGIG (reference sequence). The CDR3 sequence is CAQLRPGRTEAFF. DNA for the CDR3: TGTGCCCAATTACGGCCGGGGCGCACTGAAGCTTTCTTT.

V gene TRBV7-3 combines with J gene TRBJ2-2; 7 bases fit TRBD1. The V gene end was trimmed by 5 bases and the J gene end by 3 bases; junction bases not matched to a gene: 6. This CDR3 is 15 amino acids long. Germline assignment: CDR1 SGHTA and CDR2 FQGTGA. CDR3 sequence: CASSIGTAYTGELFF. Written as DNA, the CDR3 is TGTGCCAGCAGCATAGGGACAGCTTACACCGGGGAGCTGTTTTTT.

The chain recombines TRBV11-1 with TRBJ2-7; unclear D gene. Trimming pared 2 bases from V and 3 bases from J, leaving 8 bases between. Per germline, CDR1 SGHAT and CDR2 FQDESV (reference sequence). The CDR3 sequence is 13 residues long. This chain's CDR3 is CASSLSPDYEQYV. The CDR3 DNA is TGTGCCAGCAGCTTAAGCCCGGACTACGAGCAGTACGTC.

The V and J genes are TRBV6-5 and TRBJ1-1, with 7 bases identical to TRBD1. Trimming cost V 6 bases and J 1 base; bases outside gene matches: 5. Germline assignment: CDR1 MNHEY and CDR2 SVGAGI. The CDR3 covers 14 residues. CDR3 protein: CASSWTGRNTEAFF. DNA of the CDR3: TGTGCCAGCAGCTGGACAGGACGGAACACTGAAGCTTTCTTT.

V usage is TRBV19 and J usage is TRBJ1-6; 7 nucleotides match TRBD1. The CDR3 has 15 amino acids. The ends lost 3 bases at V and 9 bases at J; junction bases unmatched: 8. CDR1 is LNHDA and CDR2 is SQIVND in the germline V gene (reference sequence). CDR3 loop: CASSITGTDPSPLHF. Written as DNA, the CDR3 is TGTGCCAGTAGTATTACCGGGACAGATCCTTCACCCCTCCACTTT.

The chain uses TRBV6-6 and TRBJ1-4, with unresolved D. The ends were cut back, 5 bases at V and 5 bases at J, with 12 bases in the middle. Per the germline V gene, CDR1 is MNHNY and CDR2 is SVGAGI (reference sequence). This CDR3 region has 14 residues. CDR3 sequence reads: CASSHQSRNEKLFF. DNA for the CDR3: TGTGCCAGCAGTCACCAGTCGAGAAATGAAAAACTGTTTTTT.

The CDR3 region is CASSPTVGGVGYTF. CDR3 DNA: TGTGCCAGCAGCCCAACAGTGGGGGGCGTTGGCTACACCTTC. The chain links TRBV5-6 to TRBJ1-2, with D tentatively TRBD1 (6 bases). Germline lookup yields CDR1 SGHDT and CDR2 YYEEEE. This CDR3 has 14 residues. V shed 4 bases and J shed 7 bases, with 17 bases lying between them.

This chain uses TRBV19 with TRBJ1-5, with TRBD1 as a possible D gene (5 bases). Germline V gene sequence: CDR1 LNHDA, CDR2 SQIVND (reference sequence). V lost 2 bases and J lost 1, with 9 bases in between. This CDR3 is built from 15 residues. In nucleotides, the CDR3 is TGTGCCAGTAGTATAAGCCAGGGCAGCAATCAGCCCCAGCATTTT. Its protein is CASSISQGSNQPQHF.

V usage is TRBV2 and J usage is TRBJ2-2; 9 bases match TRBD1. Per the germline V gene, CDR1 is SNHLY and CDR2 is FYNNEI. The V gene end was trimmed by 5 bases and the J gene end by 3 bases; junction bases not matched to a gene: 4. The CDR3 loop spans 15 amino acids. CDR3 nucleotide sequence: TGTGCCAGCAGTCAGGGACAGGGTTACACCGGGGAGCTGTTTTTT. Encoded protein: CASSQGQGYTGELFF.